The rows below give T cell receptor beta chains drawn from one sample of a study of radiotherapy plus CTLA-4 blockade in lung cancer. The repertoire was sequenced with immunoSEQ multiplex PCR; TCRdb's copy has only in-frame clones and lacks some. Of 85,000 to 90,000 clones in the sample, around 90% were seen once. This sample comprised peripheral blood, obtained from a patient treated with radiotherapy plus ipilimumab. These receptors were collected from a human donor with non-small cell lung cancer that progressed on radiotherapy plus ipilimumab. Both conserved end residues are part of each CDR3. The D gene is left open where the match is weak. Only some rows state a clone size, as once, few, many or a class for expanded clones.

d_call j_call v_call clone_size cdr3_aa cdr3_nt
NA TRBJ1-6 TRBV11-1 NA CASSLTGLNNSPLHF TGTGCCAGCAGCTTAACTGGACTGAATAATTCACCCCTCCACTTT
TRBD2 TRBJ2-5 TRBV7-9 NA CASSSPGLAVQETQYF TGTGCCAGCAGCTCTCCGGGACTAGCGGTCCAAGAGACCCAGTACTTC
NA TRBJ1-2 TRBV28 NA CATSEDASYYGYTF TGTGCCACCTCCGAGGACGCTTCGTACTATGGCTACACCTTC
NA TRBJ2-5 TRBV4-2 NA CASSQGALEETQYF TGTGCCAGCAGCCAAGGAGCCCTGGAAGAGACCCAGTACTTC
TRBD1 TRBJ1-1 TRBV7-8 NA CASTLTLGDSMNTEAFF TGTGCCAGCACTCTTACACTGGGGGACAGCATGAACACTGAAGCTTTCTTT
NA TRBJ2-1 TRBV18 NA CASSPQGSYNEQFF TGTGCCAGCTCCCCTCAGGGTTCTTACAATGAGCAGTTCTTC
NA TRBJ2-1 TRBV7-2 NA CASSLDRQPEFF TGTGCCAGCAGCTTGGATCGTCAACCGGAGTTCTTC
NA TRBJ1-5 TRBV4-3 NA CASSQSFLGAYNQPQHF TGCGCCAGCAGCCAGTCTTTTCTGGGGGCCTATAATCAGCCCCAGCATTTT
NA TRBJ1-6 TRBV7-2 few CASTVPPSPLHF TGTGCCAGCACCGTACCGCCCTCACCCCTCCACTTT
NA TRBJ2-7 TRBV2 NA CASSFGPLDHEQYF TGTGCCAGCAGTTTCGGGCCCCTCGACCACGAGCAGTACTTC
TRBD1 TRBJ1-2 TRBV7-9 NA CASSPRAGGTYGYTF TGTGCCAGCAGCCCAAGGGCAGGGGGCACCTATGGCTACACCTTC
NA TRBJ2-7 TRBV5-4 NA CASSLRDSYEQYF TGTGCCAGCAGCTTACGGGACTCCTACGAGCAGTACTTC
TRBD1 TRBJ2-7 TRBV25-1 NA CASRPDRNHYEQYF TGTGCCAGCAGACCGGACAGGAATCACTACGAGCAGTACTTC
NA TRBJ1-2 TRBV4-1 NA CASSQDMRGGGYTF TGCGCCAGCAGCCAAGATATGCGGGGTGGAGGCTACACCTTC
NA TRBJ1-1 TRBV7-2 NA CASSLVHGPNTEAFF TGTGCCAGCAGCTTAGTTCACGGACCTAACACTGAAGCTTTCTTT
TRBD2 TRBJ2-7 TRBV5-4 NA CASSLARTSEYEQYF TGTGCCAGCAGCTTGGCCCGGACTAGCGAATACGAGCAGTACTTC
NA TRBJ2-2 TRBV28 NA CASRPTGLVAGELFF TGTGCCAGCAGACCAACAGGGTTAGTGGCCGGGGAGCTGTTTTTT
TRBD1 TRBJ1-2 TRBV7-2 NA CASSSDAGTANYGYTF TGTGCCAGCAGCTCGGACGCCGGGACAGCTAACTATGGCTACACCTTC
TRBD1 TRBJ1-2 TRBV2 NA CASSGTGTGYGYTF TGTGCCAGCAGTGGGACCGGGACAGGCTATGGCTACACCTTC
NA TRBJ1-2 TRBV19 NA CASSIGRDIGGYTF TGTGCCAGTAGTATAGGCCGGGACATAGGTGGCTACACCTTC
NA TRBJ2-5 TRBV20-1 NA CSGQQETQYF TGCAGTGGACAGCAAGAGACCCAGTACTTC
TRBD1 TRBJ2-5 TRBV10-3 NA CAITRDRQETQYF TGTGCCATCACCAGGGACAGACAAGAGACCCAGTACTTC
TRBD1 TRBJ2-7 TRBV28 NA CASDRDRGLSYEQYF TGTGCCAGCGACCGGGACAGGGGTCTCTCCTACGAGCAGTACTTC
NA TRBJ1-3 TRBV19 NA CASSIRGKGVLGSGNTIYF TGTGCCAGTAGTATCCGGGGGAAAGGGGTCTTGGGGTCTGGAAACACCATATATTTT
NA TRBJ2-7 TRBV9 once CASSVGQAKHEQYF TGTGCCAGCAGCGTAGGGCAGGCTAAGCACGAGCAGTACTTC
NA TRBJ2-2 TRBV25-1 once CASKAGKAGELFF TGTGCCAGCAAGGCAGGGAAAGCCGGGGAGCTGTTTTTT
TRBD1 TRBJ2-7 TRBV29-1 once CSVQTGGVSEQYF TGCAGCGTACAGACAGGGGGCGTCTCCGAGCAGTACTTC
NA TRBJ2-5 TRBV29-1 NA CSTVTETQYF TGCAGCACAGTGACGGAGACCCAGTACTTC
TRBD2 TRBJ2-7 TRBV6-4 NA CASSDSRLAGATYEQYF TGTGCCAGCAGTGACTCCCGGCTAGCGGGGGCCACCTACGAGCAGTACTTC
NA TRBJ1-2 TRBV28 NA CASSPGGPGYGYTF TGTGCCAGCAGTCCCGGGGGTCCTGGTTATGGCTACACCTTC
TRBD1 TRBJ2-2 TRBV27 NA CASSFDRVPGELFF TGTGCCAGCAGTTTCGACAGGGTTCCCGGGGAGCTGTTTTTT
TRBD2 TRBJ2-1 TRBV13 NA CASSPLGGSGYNEQFF TGTGCCAGCAGCCCCCTTGGCGGGAGTGGCTACAATGAGCAGTTCTTC
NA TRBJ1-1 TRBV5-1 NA CASSLARATEAFF TGCGCCAGCAGCTTGGCGAGAGCAACTGAAGCTTTCTTT
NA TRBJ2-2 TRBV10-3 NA CAIRNYTGELFF TGTGCCATCAGGAATTACACCGGGGAGCTGTTTTTT
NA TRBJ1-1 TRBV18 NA CASSGQGVGTEAFF TGTGCCAGCTCAGGGCAGGGCGTTGGCACTGAAGCTTTCTTT
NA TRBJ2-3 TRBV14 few CASSPQVARTDTQYF TGTGCCAGCAGCCCACAAGTAGCGAGAACAGATACGCAGTATTTT
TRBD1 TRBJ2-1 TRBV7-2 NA CASSLGMRAGGNEQFF TGTGCCAGCAGCTTAGGAATGAGGGCAGGGGGCAATGAGCAGTTCTTC
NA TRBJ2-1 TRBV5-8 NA CASSAGRHFVYNEQFF TGTGCCAGCAGCGCCGGGCGGCATTTCGTCTACAATGAGCAGTTCTTC
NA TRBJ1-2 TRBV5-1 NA CASSSNGGANGDGYTF TGCGCCAGCAGCTCTAACGGGGGGGCAAACGGAGATGGCTACACCTTC
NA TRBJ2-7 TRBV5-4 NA CASSTGLTYEQYF TGTGCCAGCAGCACCGGCCTTACCTACGAGCAGTACTTC
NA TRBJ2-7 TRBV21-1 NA CASSKAGVLSSYEQYF TGTGCCAGCAGCAAAGCGGGGGTTCTCAGCTCCTACGAGCAGTACTTC
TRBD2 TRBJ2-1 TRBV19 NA CASSPLAGERFF TGTGCCAGTAGCCCACTAGCGGGAGAACGGTTCTTC
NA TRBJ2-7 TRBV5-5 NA CASSLSAYEQYF TGTGCCAGCAGCTTGTCTGCCTACGAGCAGTACTTC
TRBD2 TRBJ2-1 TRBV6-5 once CASSSLRLAGAYEQFF TGTGCCAGCAGTTCCCTCCGGCTAGCGGGAGCGTATGAGCAGTTCTTC
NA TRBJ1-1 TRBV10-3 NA CAIGSGLMNTEAFF TGTGCCATCGGATCCGGACTCATGAACACTGAAGCTTTCTTT
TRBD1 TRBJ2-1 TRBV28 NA CASSFRTGYGNEQFF TGTGCCAGCAGTTTTCGGACAGGGTACGGGAATGAGCAGTTCTTC
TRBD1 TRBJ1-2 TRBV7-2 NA CASSDRTGAYGYTF TGTGCCAGCAGCGACCGGACAGGGGCGTATGGCTACACCTTC
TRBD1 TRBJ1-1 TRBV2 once CASSEFGTAVGAFF TGTGCCAGCAGTGAATTTGGGACAGCCGTAGGAGCTTTCTTT
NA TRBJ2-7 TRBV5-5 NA CASSLVLREQYF TGTGCCAGCAGCTTGGTTCTGCGCGAGCAGTACTTC
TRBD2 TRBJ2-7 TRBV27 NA CASSLTSGGYEQYF TGTGCCAGCAGTTTAACTAGCGGGGGCTACGAGCAGTACTTC
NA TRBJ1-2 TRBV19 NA CASRGRAEGYTF TGTGCCAGTAGGGGACGCGCAGAAGGCTACACCTTC